A single sample gave rise to the 17 T cell receptor beta chains below, sequenced in a study of blood T cell repertoires in COVID-19 (dated by TCRdb to 2018 to 2021). Receptor amplification or capture employed the immunoSEQ multiplex PCR assay. TCRdb took this table from immuneACCESS and kept in-frame rearrangements with V and J called. Such tables lack part of the clones; where checked against another copy, unresolved V genes explain under half of the gap, and the rest is unexplained. A total of 100,000 to 120,000 clones appear in this sample, 85% of them only once. The ten largest make up 10% to 15% of the sample. The sample was peripheral blood. These receptors originate from a human donor in a cohort sampled during active COVID-19.

This clone has more than one count but fewer than ten. The chain combines TRBV9 with TRBJ2-7, with 11 bases lining up with TRBD2. The CDR3 sequence is 16 residues long. Germline V lookup: CDR1 SGDLS, CDR2 YYNGEE. V was clipped by 3 bases and J by 7 bases; unmatched bases: 12. Here the CDR3 reads CASSEEVSGGVDEQYF. In DNA form, the CDR3 reads TGTGCCAGCAGCGAGGAGGTTAGCGGGGGGGTTGATGAGCAGTACTTC.

V gene TRBV6-5 combines with J gene TRBJ1-1; 8 bases align to TRBD1. J was trimmed by 1 base and V by 8 bases; bases with no gene match: 9. The CDR3 covers 15 residues. Germline CDR1 MNHEY, CDR2 SVGAGI. The CDR3 loop reads CASSTGGLSNTEAFF. In DNA form, the CDR3 reads TGTGCCAGCTCCACAGGGGGTTTATCGAACACTGAAGCTTTCTTT.

The V and J genes are TRBV19 and TRBJ1-5; 11 bases fit TRBD1. The CDR3 consists of 12 residues. V was pared by 10 bases and J by 14 bases, with 10 bases of the junction left unmatched. Germline assignment: CDR1 LNHDA and CDR2 SQIVND (reference sequence). CDR3 amino acids: CATLDRGREKHF. In DNA form, the CDR3 reads TGTGCCACCTTGGACAGGGGGCGGGAAAAGCATTTT.

This clone was recorded once. This chain connects TRBV7-7 to TRBJ2-3, with D perhaps matching TRBD2 (6 bases). This CDR3 comprises 15 residues. Germline CDR1 SSHAT, CDR2 FNYEAQ (reference sequence). V lost 5 bases to trimming and J lost 3 bases, with 15 bases between them. CDR3 bases: TGTGCCAGCAGCCCCCTATTGGCGGGGACAGATACGCAGTATTTT. It translates to CASSPLLAGTDTQYF.

V is TRBV12-3 or TRBV12-4 and J is TRBJ2-3; the match to TRBD2 covers 8 bases. J lost 10 bases, V lost 5 bases, and 8 bases had no gene match. This CDR3 contains 13 residues. This CDR3 reads CASSNPRREAQYF. CDR3 in DNA: TGTGCCAGCAGTAACCCTCGGCGGGAGGCGCAGTATTTT.

The chain uses TRBV7-2 and TRBJ2-3, with D possibly TRBD1 on 5 matching bases. This CDR3 region has 15 residues. Trimming took off 0 bases at V and 2 bases at J, with 9 bases between the two ends. From germline, CDR1 is SGHTA and CDR2 FQGNSA. This CDR3 reads CASSLAGPLTDTQYF. The CDR3 DNA sequence: TGTGCCAGCAGCTTAGCGGGGCCCCTCACAGATACGCAGTATTTT.

Written as DNA, the CDR3 is TGTGCCAGCTCAGGACAGGGGTTGGGCACTGAAGCTTTCTTT. This encodes CASSGQGLGTEAFF. V and J are TRBV18 and TRBJ1-1; 9 bases match TRBD1. In germline, CDR1 is KGHSH, CDR2 LQKENI. V lost 5 bases to trimming and J lost 4 bases; unmatched junction nucleotides: 5. The CDR3 length is 14 residues.

The chain has TRBV6-5 and TRBJ1-3; D unclear. The V end was cut by 4 bases, the J end by 4 bases, with 14 bases between. This CDR3 is built from 15 residues. Germline CDR1 reads MNHEY; CDR2 reads SVGAGI. The CDR3 DNA reads TGTGCCAGCAGTTCACGAACAGTCGTGGGAAACACCATATATTTT. As protein: CASSSRTVVGNTIYF.

The rearrangement joins TRBV5-1 to TRBJ1-2; maybe TRBD1 (6 bases). The CDR3 has 13 residues. V lost 5 bases and J lost 2, with 10 bases in between. CDR1 SGHRS and CDR2 YFSETQ come from the germline V gene. CDR3 in DNA: TGCGCCAGCAGTTCCGGACAGAACTATGGCTACACCTTC. It translates to CASSSGQNYGYTF.

This rearrangement joins TRBV3-1 (or the pseudogene TRBV3-2) to TRBJ2-5; 8 positions match TRBD2. The junction had 7 bases not matched to a gene; V was cut back by 3 bases and J by 7 bases. The CDR3 covers 14 residues. The germline V gene has CDR1 LGHDT and CDR2 YNNKEL (reference sequence). Here the CDR3 DNA reads TGTGCCAGCAGCCACCATGACCGGGGGGGGACCCAGTACTTC. Translation: CASSHHDRGGTQYF.

J is TRBJ2-3 and V is TRBV3-1 (or the pseudogene TRBV3-2); perhaps TRBD2 as D (5 bases). The CDR3 consists of 19 residues. CDR1 and CDR2 (germline): LGHDT, YNNKEL (reference sequence). V lost 1 base, J lost 3 bases, and 23 bases lay in between. In nucleotides, the CDR3 is TGTGCCAGCAGCCAAGGACGGTTTAGCGCGGTAGGTTGGACAGATACGCAGTATTTT. Its translation: CASSQGRFSAVGWTDTQYF.

The genes are TRBV29-1 and TRBJ2-2; D possibly corresponds to TRBD2 (6 bases). Trimming took off 3 bases at V and 6 bases at J, with 11 bases between the two ends. Germline V lookup: CDR1 SQVTM, CDR2 ANQGSEA. This CDR3 comprises 13 residues. CDR3 in amino acids: CSVEARRAGELFF. The CDR3 DNA reads TGCAGCGTTGAGGCGCGGAGGGCCGGGGAGCTGTTTTTT.

The chain has TRBV20-1 and TRBJ1-3; TRBD1 might be the D (5 bases). Trimming left V 5 bases short and J 4 bases short, with 6 bases between. CDR1 and CDR2 from the germline V gene are DFQATT and SNEGSKA (reference sequence). This CDR3 is built from 11 residues. This CDR3 reads CSAQGGNTIYF. The CDR3 nucleotides read TGCAGTGCTCAGGGCGGAAACACCATATATTTT.

The rearrangement links TRBV7-2 to TRBJ1-3; D is possibly TRBD1 (6 bases). Germline V gene lookup returns CDR1 SGHTA and CDR2 FQGNSA. CDR3 length: 16 amino acids. Trimming took off 1 base at V and 3 bases at J, with 13 bases between the two ends. The CDR3 DNA sequence: TGTGCCAGCAGCTTAGGAAGGGGGGGATTTGGAAACACCATATATTTT. Translation: CASSLGRGGFGNTIYF. Full variable domain (outside the CDR3, taken from reference TRBV7-2 and TRBJ1-3): GAGVSQSPSNKVTEKGKDVELRCDPISGHTALYWYRQSLGQGLEFLIYFQGNSAPDKSGLPSDRFSAERTGGSVSTLTIQRTQQEDSAVYLCASSLGRGGFGNTIYFGEGSWLTVV.

The rearrangement uses TRBV10-1 and TRBJ2-3; perhaps TRBD1 as D (5 bases). Per germline, CDR1 WNHNN and CDR2 SYGVQD (reference sequence). This CDR3 is 13 amino acids long. V was trimmed by 3 bases and J by 4 bases, leaving 8 bases between them. CDR3 nucleotide sequence: TGCGCCAGCAGTGATAGGGGCGCAGATACGCAGTATTTT. Its translation is CASSDRGADTQYF.

The V gene is TRBV18, the J gene TRBJ1-1, with TRBD1 matching over 10 bases. Germline V gene data show CDR1 as KGHSH and CDR2 as LQKENI. Trimming took 6 bases from V and 7 from J; bases not matched to a gene: 8. The CDR3 totals 14 residues. CDR3 in DNA: TGTGCCAGCTCGCTCAGACAGGGGGCGGATGAAGCTTTCTTT. Translating gives CASSLRQGADEAFF.

This chain links TRBV6-5 with TRBJ1-5; D remains ambiguous. V lost 6 bases to trimming and J lost 5 bases, with 11 bases between them. Per germline, CDR1 MNHEY and CDR2 SVGAGI. The CDR3 totals 13 residues. The CDR3 spells CASSYERDQPQHF. The DNA for the CDR3 is TGTGCCAGCAGCTACGAGAGGGATCAGCCCCAGCATTTT.